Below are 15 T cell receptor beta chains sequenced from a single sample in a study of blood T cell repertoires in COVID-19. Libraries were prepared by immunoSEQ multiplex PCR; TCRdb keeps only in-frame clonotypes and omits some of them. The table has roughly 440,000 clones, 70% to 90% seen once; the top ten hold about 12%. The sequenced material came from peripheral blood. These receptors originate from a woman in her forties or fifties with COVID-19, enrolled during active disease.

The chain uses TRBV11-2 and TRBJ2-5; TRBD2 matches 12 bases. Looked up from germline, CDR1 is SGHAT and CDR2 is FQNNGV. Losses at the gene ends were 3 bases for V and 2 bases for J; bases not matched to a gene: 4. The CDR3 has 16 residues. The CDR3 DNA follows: TGTGCCAGCAGCTTCGCTAGCGGGGGGGAACAAGAGACCCAGTACTTC. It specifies CASSFASGGEQETQYF.

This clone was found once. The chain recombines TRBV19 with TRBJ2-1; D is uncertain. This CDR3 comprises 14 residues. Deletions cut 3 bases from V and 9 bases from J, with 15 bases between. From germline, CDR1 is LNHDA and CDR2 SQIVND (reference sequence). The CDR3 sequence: CASSIVHGAVEQFF. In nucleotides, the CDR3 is TGTGCCAGTAGTATCGTCCATGGTGCAGTTGAGCAGTTCTTC.

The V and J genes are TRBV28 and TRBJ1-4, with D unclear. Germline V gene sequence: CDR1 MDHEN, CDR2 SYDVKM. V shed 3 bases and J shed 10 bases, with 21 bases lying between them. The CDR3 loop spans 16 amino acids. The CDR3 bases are TGTGCCAGCAGTTTGGTTCCCGGCCGCCGCGGTGGAAAACTGTTTTTT. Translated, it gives CASSLVPGRRGGKLFF.

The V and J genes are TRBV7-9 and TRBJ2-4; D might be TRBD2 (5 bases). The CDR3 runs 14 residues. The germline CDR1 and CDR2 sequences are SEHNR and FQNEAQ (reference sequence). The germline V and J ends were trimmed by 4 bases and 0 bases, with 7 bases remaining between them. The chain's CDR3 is CASSSGVAKNIQYF. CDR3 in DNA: TGTGCCAGCAGCTCCGGGGTAGCCAAAAACATTCAGTACTTC.

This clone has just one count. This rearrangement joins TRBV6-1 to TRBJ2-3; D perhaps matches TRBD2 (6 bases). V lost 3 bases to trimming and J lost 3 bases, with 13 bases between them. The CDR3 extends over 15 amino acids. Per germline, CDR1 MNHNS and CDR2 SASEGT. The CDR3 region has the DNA TGTGCCAGCAGTGATATTTTAGGAGGGACAGATACGCAGTATTTT. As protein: CASSDILGGTDTQYF.

CDR3 nucleotides: TGTGCCAGCAGCCGGGGACAGTCAGGGCAGCCCCAGCATTTT. Residues: CASSRGQSGQPQHF. V gene TRBV7-9 combines with J gene TRBJ1-5, with 7 bases aligning to TRBD1. This CDR3 region has 14 residues. CDR1 is SEHNR and CDR2 is FQNEAQ in the germline V gene (reference sequence). J was trimmed by 7 bases and V by 5 bases; bases with no gene match: 8. The full variable domain, completed using reference TRBV7-9 and TRBJ1-5, is DTGVSQNPRHKITKRGQNVTFRCDPISEHNRLYWYRQTLGQGPEFLTYFQNEAQLEKSRLLSDRFSAERPKGSFSTLEIQRTEQGDSAMYLCASSRGQSGQPQHFGDGTRLSIL.

The CDR3 spells CASSWVAGGPLNEQYF. Written as DNA, the CDR3 is TGTGCCAGCAGCTGGGTAGCGGGGGGGCCTCTCAACGAGCAGTACTTC. The chain joins TRBV5-6 to TRBJ2-7, with 11 bases fitting TRBD2. The ends lost 3 bases at V and 5 bases at J; junction bases unmatched: 10. There are 16 residues in the CDR3. CDR1 SGHDT and CDR2 YYEEEE come from the germline V gene.

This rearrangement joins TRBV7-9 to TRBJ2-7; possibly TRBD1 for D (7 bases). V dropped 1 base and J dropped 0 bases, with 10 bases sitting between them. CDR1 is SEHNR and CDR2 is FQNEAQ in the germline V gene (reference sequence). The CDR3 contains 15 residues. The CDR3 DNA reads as TGTGCCAGCAGCTTAGGCAGGGGGGTCTCCTACGAGCAGTACTTC. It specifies CASSLGRGVSYEQYF.

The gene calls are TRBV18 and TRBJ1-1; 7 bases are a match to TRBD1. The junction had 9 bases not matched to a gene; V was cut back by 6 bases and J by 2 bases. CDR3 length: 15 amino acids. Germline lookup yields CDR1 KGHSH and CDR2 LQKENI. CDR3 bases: TGTGCCAGCTCTCCCCAGGGGGGTGGCAACACTGAAGCTTTCTTT. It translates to CASSPQGGGNTEAFF.

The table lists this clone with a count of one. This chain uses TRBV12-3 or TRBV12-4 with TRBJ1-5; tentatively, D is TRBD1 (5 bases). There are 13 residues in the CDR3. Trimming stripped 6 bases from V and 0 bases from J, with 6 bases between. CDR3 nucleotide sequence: TGTGCCAGCAGACAGGCTAGCAATCAGCCCCAGCATTTT. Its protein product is CASRQASNQPQHF.

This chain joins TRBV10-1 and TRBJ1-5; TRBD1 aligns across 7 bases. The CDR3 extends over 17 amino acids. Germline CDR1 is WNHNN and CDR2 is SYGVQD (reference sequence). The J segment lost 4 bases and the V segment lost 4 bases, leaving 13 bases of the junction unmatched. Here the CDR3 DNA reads TGCGCCAGCAGTGCAACACGGACAGGTATGGGTAATCAGCCCCAGCATTTT. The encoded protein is CASSATRTGMGNQPQHF.

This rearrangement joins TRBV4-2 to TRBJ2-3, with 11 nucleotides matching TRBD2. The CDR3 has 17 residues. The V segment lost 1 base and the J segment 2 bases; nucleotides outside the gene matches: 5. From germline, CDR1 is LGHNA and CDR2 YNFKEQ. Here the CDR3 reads CASSQVVTSGATDTQYF. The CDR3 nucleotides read TGTGCCAGCAGCCAAGTTGTGACTAGCGGGGCCACAGATACGCAGTATTTT.

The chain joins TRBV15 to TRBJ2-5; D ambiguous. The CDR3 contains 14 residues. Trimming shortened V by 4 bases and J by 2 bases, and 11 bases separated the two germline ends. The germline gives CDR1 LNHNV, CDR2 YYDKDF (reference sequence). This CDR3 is CATSNRKAQETQYF. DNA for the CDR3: TGTGCCACCAGCAACAGAAAAGCTCAAGAGACCCAGTACTTC. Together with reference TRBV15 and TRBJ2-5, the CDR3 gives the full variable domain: DAMVIQNPRYQVTQFGKPVTLSCSQTLNHNVMYWYQQKSSQAPKLLFHYYDKDFNNEADTPDNFQSRRPNTSFCFLDIRSPGLGDTAMYLCATSNRKAQETQYFGPGTRLLVL.

CDR3 nucleotides: TGTGCAGGCGGGAGCTCCTATAATTCACCCCTCCACTTT. Protein product: CAGGSSYNSPLHF. The chain couples TRBV30 to TRBJ1-6; no clear D gene. Germline CDR1 reads GTSNPN; CDR2 reads SVGIG (reference sequence). The CDR3 runs 13 residues.

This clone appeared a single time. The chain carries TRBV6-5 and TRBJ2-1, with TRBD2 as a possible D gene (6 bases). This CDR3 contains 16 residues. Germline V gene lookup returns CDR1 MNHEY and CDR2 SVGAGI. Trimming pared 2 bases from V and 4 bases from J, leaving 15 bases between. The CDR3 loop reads CASSYVLGGLYNEQFF. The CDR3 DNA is TGTGCCAGCAGTTACGTTCTGGGGGGACTTTACAATGAGCAGTTCTTC.